This T cell receptor (beta chain) was captured in a study of shared clonotypes between healthy human individuals. Findings and limits, study-wide: Relative to their counterparts shared across all four donors, non-shared clonotypes exhibited diminished generation probabilities.

DNA at 200 ng, roughly 30,000 T cell genomes, went into sorted-subset replicate PCRs. Authors' data handling: ImmunoSEQ yielded junction-only sequences lacking quality scores, so filtering differed. Sequencing used immunoSEQ multiplex PCR; TCRdb keeps in-frame clones, though not all of them. That table is the source of V, J and clone size, and D and trimming were worked out from the DNA. The repertoire holds about 980,000 clones, with 76% as singletons. Details on this clone: Its matching antigen is unknown.

V was pared by 6 bases and J by 5 bases, with 12 bases between. The CDR3 length is 13 residues. CDR1 and CDR2 from the germline V gene are MNHNS and SASEGT. Caucasian adults living in Nashville, Tennessee, provided all samples. The chain recombines TRBV6-1 with TRBJ2-3; unclear D gene. Sequencing used memory CD4+ T cells sorted from blood. This sample's subset: CD45RA-negative fraction. The receptor was derived from a man younger than 30 in good health. The CDR3 DNA is TGTGCCAGCAGCGGGTTCGTCGAAGATACGCAGTATTTT. Translation: CASSGFVEDTQYF.